These 30 T cell receptor beta chains share one sample of origin, sequenced in a study of identical twins. Using its own MiXCR run on the 5' RACE reads, TCRdb lists one record per CDR3 protein. The data contain under 800,000 distinct CDR3 sequences, approximately 21% of them seen just once; the ten biggest clones take up roughly 4%. This same sample was also part of a study on T cells expressing NK-cell markers.

Specimen: PBMCs. These receptors originate from a woman aged 18-30 years in good health.

In this sample, this clonotype turned up many times. The chain has TRBV6-4 and TRBJ1-2, with a weak D call TRBD1 (6 bases). CDR3 length: 13 residues. Trimming pared 4 bases from V and 2 bases from J, leaving 8 bases between. Germline V gene sequence: CDR1 MRHNA, CDR2 SNTAGT. In nucleotides, the CDR3 is TGTGCCAGCAGTGCAGGGGAAAACTATGGCTACACCTTC. Translation gives CASSAGENYGYTF.

The table lists this clonotype with many counts. The V call is TRBV11-1, the J call TRBJ2-3; no clear D gene. V lost 8 bases to trimming and J lost 1 base, with 25 bases between them. The CDR3 is 18 amino acids. CDR1 and CDR2 (germline): SGHAT, FQDESV (reference sequence). The CDR3 DNA reads TGTGCCAGCGGGTTTTGGACGATCCCCGGAGACGGCACAGATACGCAGTATTTT. It specifies CASGFWTIPGDGTDTQYF.

This clonotype showed up just a few times. V usage is TRBV6-1 and J usage is TRBJ1-6, with D tentatively TRBD1 (5 bases). This CDR3 spans 14 amino acids. Germline loops: CDR1 MNHNS, CDR2 SASEGT. V lost 6 bases and J lost 8, with 14 bases in between. As DNA, the CDR3 is TGTGCCAGCAGGCCCCCCAGGGATCATTCACCCCTCCACTTT. As protein: CASRPPRDHSPLHF.

The gene calls are TRBV10-3 and TRBJ2-7; 9 bases map to TRBD1. Germline trimming cut 5 bases from V and 5 bases from J; bases unmatched to any gene: 13. Germline CDR1 is ENHRY and CDR2 is SYGVKD. CDR3 size: 16 residues. CDR3 sequence (DNA): TGTGCCATCAGTACCCCCTCGGGGACAGGGACCCACGAGCAGTACTTC. This codes for CAISTPSGTGTHEQYF.

This clonotype was found a few times. The rearrangement joins TRBV7-9 to TRBJ2-4, with 10 bases fitting TRBD2. Germline loops: CDR1 SEHNR, CDR2 FQNEAQ (reference sequence). Trimming took 10 bases from V and 0 from J; bases not matched to a gene: 9. The CDR3 covers 16 residues. CDR3 loop: CATSMTSGLAKNIQYF. The DNA of the CDR3 is TGTGCCACCTCGATGACTAGCGGGCTAGCCAAAAACATTCAGTACTTC. The full variable domain, its missing parts supplied by reference TRBV7-9 and TRBJ2-4, is DTGVSQNPRHKITKRGQNVTFRCDPISEHNRLYWYRQTLGQGPEFLTYFQNEAQLEKSRLLSDRFSAERPKGSFSTLEIQRTEQGDSAMYLCATSMTSGLAKNIQYFGAGTRLSVL.

This clonotype turned up a few times. The V gene is TRBV10-1, the J gene TRBJ2-3; 7 bases agree with TRBD2. Germline CDR1 is WNHNN and CDR2 is SYGVQD (reference sequence). V gave up 6 bases and J gave up 0 bases; unmatched junction bases: 9. The CDR3 is made up of 16 amino acids. The CDR3 region is CASSGVGGSSTDTQYF. The CDR3, as DNA: TGCGCCAGCAGCGGAGTGGGGGGGTCTAGCACAGATACGCAGTATTTT.

This chain uses TRBV24-1 with TRBJ2-1; 8 bases match TRBD2. V lost 2 bases and J lost 6; bases outside the gene matches: 5. The germline V gene has CDR1 KGHDR and CDR2 SFDVKD. CDR3 length: 15 amino acids. In DNA form, the CDR3 reads TGTGCCACCAGTGATTCCTCCGGACTAGCCAATGAGCAGTTCTTC. Amino acid sequence: CATSDSSGLANEQFF.

The chain has TRBV29-1 and TRBJ2-3; the match to TRBD1 covers 8 bases. Germline V CDR1 and CDR2: SQVTM, ANQGSEA. The CDR3 has 14 amino acids. The junction had 5 bases not matched to a gene; V was cut back by 2 bases and J by 4 bases. Here the CDR3 reads CSVEWTGIPDTQYF. In DNA, the CDR3 is TGCAGCGTTGAATGGACAGGGATTCCAGATACGCAGTATTTT.

This clonotype occurred a few times. The genes are TRBV10-2 and TRBJ1-1, with D maybe TRBD1 (5 bases). Between the trimmed V and J ends, which lost 2 bases and 10 bases, there was a span of 8 bases. This CDR3 region has 11 residues. Germline V lookup: CDR1 WSHSY, CDR2 SAAADI. The CDR3 bases are TGCGCCAGCAGTGAGGCAGGGCGAGCTTTCTTT. Its protein is CASSEAGRAFF.

This clonotype was detected a few times. The CDR3 spells CASSLDLGGIYNEQFF. The CDR3 DNA reads TGTGCCAGCAGCTTGGATCTGGGGGGGATCTACAATGAGCAGTTCTTC. V and J are TRBV5-6 and TRBJ2-1, with 7 positions matching TRBD2. Germline V gene data show CDR1 as SGHDT and CDR2 as YYEEEE. Trimming cost V 0 bases and J 3 bases; bases outside gene matches: 6. This CDR3 is 16 amino acids long. Full variable domain (rest looked up from reference TRBV5-6 and TRBJ2-1): DAGVTQSPTHLIKTRGQQVTLRCSPKSGHDTVSWYQQALGQGPQFIFQYYEEEERQRGNFPDRFSGHQFPNYSSELNVNALLLGDSALYLCASSLDLGGIYNEQFFGPGTRLTVL.

This chain uses TRBV10-3 with TRBJ2-7; possibly TRBD2 for D (7 bases). CDR1 and CDR2 from the germline V gene are ENHRY and SYGVKD. This CDR3 has 11 residues. V lost 10 bases, J lost 5 bases, and 12 bases lay in between. The CDR3 DNA is TGTGCCACCCAGCGGGACAACGAGCAGTACTTC. The encoded protein is CATQRDNEQYF.

This clonotype was picked up a small number of times. The chain links TRBV6-2 or TRBV6-3 to TRBJ2-2; 8 nucleotides align to TRBD1. The length of the CDR3 is 14 residues. J gave up 3 bases and V 7 bases, and 4 bases lay outside the gene matches. Germline CDR1 MNHEY, CDR2 SVGEGT. DNA of the CDR3: TGTGCCAGCATCAGGACAGGGCACACCGGGGAGCTGTTTTTT. This gives the protein CASIRTGHTGELFF.

This clonotype has at least ten counts. The rearrangement links TRBV5-1 to TRBJ1-5; no clear D gene. The CDR3 loop spans 13 amino acids. The germline V gene has CDR1 SGHRS and CDR2 YFSETQ. Trimming took off 0 bases at V and 6 bases at J, with 7 bases between the two ends. The chain's CDR3 is CASSLARGQPQHF. In DNA form, the CDR3 reads TGCGCCAGCAGCTTGGCCCGTGGTCAGCCCCAGCATTTT.

The V call is TRBV27, the J call TRBJ2-7; D is perhaps TRBD1 (6 bases). CDR3 length: 12 amino acids. V shed 8 bases and J shed 4 bases, with 12 bases lying between them. Germline V lookup: CDR1 MNHEY, CDR2 SMNVEV (reference sequence). DNA of the CDR3: TGTGCCAGCCGGGACACCCTGTACGAGCAGTACTTC. It translates to CASRDTLYEQYF.

Note on this clonotype: An end of the junction differs from the germline gene, which may be a read error. This chain connects TRBV7-7 to TRBJ1-2; tentatively, D is TRBD1 (5 bases). This CDR3 region has 12 residues. Per the germline V gene, CDR1 is SSHAT and CDR2 is FNYEAQ (reference sequence). The CDR3 region is CASSWGLRGYTF. CDR3 nucleotides: TGTGCTAGCAGCTGGGGCCTTAGGGGCTACACCTTC.

This clonotype was counted many times. In DNA, the CDR3 is TGTGCCTCCCGGGACAGGGAGCACGAGCAGTACTTC. As protein: CASRDREHEQYF. The gene calls are TRBV10-3 and TRBJ2-7; 9 positions match TRBD1. V trimming: 11 bases; J trimming: 5 bases; junction bases outside the gene matches: 7. CDR3 length: 12 residues. CDR1 and CDR2 (germline): ENHRY, SYGVKD.

This clonotype showed up just a few times. The rearrangement links TRBV12-3 or TRBV12-4 to TRBJ1-4; D ambiguous. Deletions cut 7 bases from V and 8 bases from J, with 23 bases between. The length of the CDR3 is 16 residues. CDR3 loop: CASNTPSKVRWEKLFF. CDR3 nucleotide sequence: TGTGCCAGCAACACCCCTTCGAAGGTCCGTTGGGAAAAACTGTTTTTT.

V and J are TRBV5-1 and TRBJ2-7, with 7 bases aligning to TRBD1. CDR1 and CDR2 (germline): SGHRS, YFSETQ. J lost 1 base, V lost 6 bases, and 16 bases had no gene match. This CDR3 region has 17 residues. The CDR3 region is CASKIQLDRVASYEQYF. CDR3 nucleotides: TGCGCCAGCAAAATCCAGCTCGACAGGGTGGCATCCTACGAGCAGTACTTC.

Here the CDR3 DNA reads TGTGCCAGCGGACTTTCCGGGCACAGGGACCATGAGCAGTTCTTC. Its translation is CASGLSGHRDHEQFF. The chain employs TRBV2 and TRBJ2-1; D might be TRBD1 (6 bases). There are 15 residues in the CDR3. Trimming pared 8 bases from V and 8 bases from J, leaving 22 bases between. Germline V gene sequence: CDR1 SNHLY, CDR2 FYNNEI.

This chain connects TRBV15 to TRBJ2-1; TRBD1 might be the D (5 bases). Looked up from germline, CDR1 is LNHNV and CDR2 is YYDKDF (reference sequence). V dropped 2 bases and J dropped 4 bases, with 6 bases sitting between them. There are 13 residues in the CDR3. The CDR3 spells CATSRQGYNEQFF. CDR3 sequence (DNA): TGTGCCACCAGCAGACAGGGTTACAATGAGCAGTTCTTC.

The chain employs TRBV6-1 and TRBJ1-1; D is undetermined. Germline CDR1 reads MNHNS; CDR2 reads SASEGT. Trimming stripped 5 bases from V and 11 bases from J, with 18 bases between. The CDR3 totals 13 residues. CDR3 bases: TGTGCCAGCAGTAGTAGAAATTCCCGGACGGCTTTCTTT. It translates to CASSSRNSRTAFF.

This clonotype has a handful of counts. V is TRBV5-1 and J is TRBJ2-3; D is ambiguous. This CDR3 has 15 residues. V lost 0 bases to trimming and J lost 2 bases, with 10 bases between them. CDR1 SGHRS and CDR2 YFSETQ come from the germline V gene. In DNA, the CDR3 is TGCGCCAGCAGCTTGGGGCATGCATTCACAGATACGCAGTATTTT. Its translation: CASSLGHAFTDTQYF.

There are a few counts of this clonotype. This rearrangement joins TRBV10-3 to TRBJ1-2; D call uncertain. Germline CDR1 ENHRY, CDR2 SYGVKD. The length of the CDR3 is 14 residues. V was clipped by 2 bases and J by 6 bases, with 13 bases between them. The CDR3 DNA follows: TGTGCCATCAGTGAGACCGCTCTCCGCAATGGCTACACCTTC. Protein product: CAISETALRNGYTF.

This chain connects TRBV7-9 to TRBJ2-5, with TRBD1 matching 8 bases. The CDR3 length is 15 residues. From germline, CDR1 is SEHNR and CDR2 FQNEAQ (reference sequence). V lost 4 bases and J lost 4; bases outside the gene matches: 8. This CDR3 reads CASSSPITGGETQYF. The CDR3 DNA follows: TGTGCCAGCAGCTCACCTATAACAGGGGGAGAGACCCAGTACTTC.

A few counts support this clonotype. This chain connects TRBV7-6 to TRBJ2-1; 8 nucleotides match TRBD1. The CDR3 sequence is 16 residues long. Germline V gene data show CDR1 as SGHVS and CDR2 as FNYEAQ. V dropped 4 bases and J dropped 8; count of bases not matched to a gene: 13. As DNA, the CDR3 is TGTGCCAGCAGCTCAGGACAGGGAACCGTCCCACATGAGCAGTTCTTC. Amino acid sequence: CASSSGQGTVPHEQFF.

This clonotype was counted only a few times. This rearrangement joins TRBV7-9 to TRBJ2-3; TRBD1 matches at 7 bases. Unmatched junction bases numbered 9, after V lost 6 bases and J lost 9 bases. Germline values: CDR1 SEHNR, CDR2 FQNEAQ (reference sequence). The CDR3 has 13 amino acids. The DNA of the CDR3 is TGTGCCAGCAGTTCCCAACAGGGGCTGACGCAGTATTTT. This encodes CASSSQQGLTQYF.

CDR3 sequence (DNA): TGCGCCAGCAGCTTGGGGACTAGCGGGGGAACTAGCACAGATACGCAGTATTTT. This codes for CASSLGTSGGTSTDTQYF. This chain connects TRBV5-1 to TRBJ2-3; 13 positions agree with TRBD2. J gave up 0 bases and V 0 bases, and 4 bases lay outside the gene matches. The length of the CDR3 is 18 residues. The germline gives CDR1 SGHRS, CDR2 YFSETQ.

V is TRBV7-2 and J is TRBJ1-2, with a weak D call TRBD1 (6 bases). The germline V gene has CDR1 SGHTA and CDR2 FQGNSA. The CDR3 has 14 amino acids. V was shortened by 3 bases and J by 4 bases, with 12 bases between the two germline ends. CDR3 protein: CASSLGRTAYGYTF. CDR3 DNA: TGTGCCAGCAGCTTGGGCAGGACAGCCTATGGCTACACCTTC.

This chain connects TRBV6-2 or TRBV6-3 to TRBJ2-7; 9 bases line up with TRBD2. This CDR3 spans 14 amino acids. Germline CDR1 reads MNHEY; CDR2 reads SVGEGT. After removal of 5 bases from V and 3 bases from J, the junction contained 5 bases not matched to a gene. CDR3 sequence: CASSNSGSNYEQYF. In DNA, the CDR3 is TGTGCCAGCAGTAATAGCGGGAGTAACTACGAGCAGTACTTC.

This clonotype was seen only a few times. The V and J genes are TRBV5-4 and TRBJ2-3, with 9 bases that match TRBD2. V lost 4 bases, J lost 0 bases, and 6 bases stayed unmatched. Germline V gene data show CDR1 as SGHNT and CDR2 as YYREEE (reference sequence). The CDR3 length is 16 residues. The CDR3 nucleotides are TGTGCCAGCAGCCAGAGGACTAGCGTTAGCACAGATACGCAGTATTTT. The encoded protein is CASSQRTSVSTDTQYF.